The sequence of this TCR beta chain was determined in a study of tissue-resident memory T cells in lung cancer (dated by TCRdb to between 2018 and 2020). For the wider study: Paired tumor TRM and tumor non-TRM populations from around ten lung cancer patients were compared using TCR beta-chain sequencing. Study-wide conclusions, independent of this receptor: On average, expanded clonotypes made up approximately 78% of tumor TRM repertoires, compared with approximately 52% of tumor non-TRM repertoires. Compared with tumor non-TRM cells, tumor TRM cells had a significantly more restricted TCR repertoire, reflected in lower Shannon-Wiener and inverse Simpson diversity. The most expanded clonotype averaged about 18% of sequenced TRM cells per patient, suggesting expansion of a single tumor antigen-specific clone.

Data came from an Illumina MiSeq. Unique molecular identifiers were built into the TCR sequencing libraries, which were indexed using TruSeq single indexes. In the original analysis: TCR reads were mapped and error-corrected with MIGEC v1.2.7 and were then analyzed with VDJtools v1.1.7, with default settings applied for both tools. Repertoire diversity was quantified with Shannon-Wiener and inverse Simpson indices computed in VDJtools. A frequency threshold of at least three was used to define expanded TCRbeta clonotypes. Statistical comparisons of TCR diversity between tumor TRM and non-TRM populations used Wilcoxon rank-sum tests across about 11 patients. TCRdb's own reprocessing of the public reads used fastp at Q25 and MiXCR and kept productive beta chains. Every distinct CDR3 protein forms one entry, paired with its most common genes and DNA. V and J calls and clone size were set by TCRdb, not the authors. The sample includes 150 to 200 distinct CDR3 sequences, with roughly a fifth observed a single time. Around 48% of the sample goes to the ten largest clones.

Relative to germline, V is 1 base shorter and J is 0 bases shorter, with 7 bases between their ends. The CDR3 has 15 amino acids, counting the end cysteine and phenylalanine. The entry retains the CDR3 DNA only, 45 bases that are in frame from base 1. The germline V gene yields MNHNS for CDR1 and SASEGT for CDR2. This clonotype is hyperexpanded (1% or more) in terms of sample share. This receptor's antigen is unknown. Nothing much larger sits one base from this clone, and base qualities are not available. CD8+ T cells were sorted by CD103 expression on a BD FACSAria-II directly into ice-cold TRIzol LS reagent. Freshly resected lung tumor tissue was obtained at surgical resection. After Fc receptor blocking, the fresh cells were stained for CD45, CD4, CD3, CD8A and CD103, and DAPI served for live/dead discrimination. A miRNeasy kit was used to purify total RNA from the sorted CD103+ and CD103- CD8+ T cells. Tumor-infiltrating CD8+ cytotoxic T cells were sorted according to CD103 expression so that tissue-resident memory (TRM) cells were separated from non-TRM cells. The donors were lung cancer patients whose disease was treatment-naive. Patients with respiratory malignancies who were newly diagnosed and untreated were prospectively recruited upon referral.

Rearrangement joined TRBV6-1 to TRBJ1-3; the D gene identity is not certain. The sequence was collected from a human donor with treatment-naive lung cancer (subtype not recorded). Input material: CD103+ CD8+ T cells from lung tumor tissue. Taken with the paper, the label for cell subset or site translates to: tissue-resident memory (TRM) CD8+ CTLs. The nucleotide sequence is given as TGTGCCAGCAGTGAAGAAAACTACTCTGGAAACACCATATATTTT. Its amino acids are CASSEENYSGNTIYF.